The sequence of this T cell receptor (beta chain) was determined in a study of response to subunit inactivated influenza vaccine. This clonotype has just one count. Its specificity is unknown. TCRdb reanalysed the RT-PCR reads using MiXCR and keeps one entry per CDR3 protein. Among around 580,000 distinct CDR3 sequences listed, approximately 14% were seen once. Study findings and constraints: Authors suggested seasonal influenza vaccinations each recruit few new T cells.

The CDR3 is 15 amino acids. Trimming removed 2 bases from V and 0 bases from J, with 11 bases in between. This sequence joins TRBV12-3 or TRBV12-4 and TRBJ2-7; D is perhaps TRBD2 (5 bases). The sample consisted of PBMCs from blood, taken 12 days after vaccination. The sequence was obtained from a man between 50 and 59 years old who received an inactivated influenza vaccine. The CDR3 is CASSLQEDRSYEQYF. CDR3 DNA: TGTGCCAGCAGTTTACAGGAGGACCGCTCCTACGAGCAGTACTTC.